Below, 7 T cell receptor beta chains from the same sample are listed, as sequenced in a study of shared clonotypes between healthy human individuals. Here immunoSEQ multiplex PCR was the method, and the copy in TCRdb shows in-frame clones only, minus some. Of about 1.4 million clones in the sample, about 96% were seen once. The sample consisted of naive CD4+ T cells sorted from blood. The sample's subset: CD45RA+ positively selected. These receptors were collected from a young man in good health.

The chain carries TRBV6-5 and TRBJ2-3; TRBD2 is a possible D gene (6 bases). There are 14 residues in the CDR3. Trimming shortened V by 3 bases and J by 6 bases, and 13 bases separated the two germline ends. Germline V gene lookup returns CDR1 MNHEY and CDR2 SVGAGI. The CDR3 here is CASSYSEGSDTQYF. In DNA form, the CDR3 reads TGTGCCAGCAGTTATTCGGAGGGCAGTGATACGCAGTATTTT.

The rearrangement uses TRBV7-9 and TRBJ1-2; 8 bases agree with TRBD1. V was clipped by 1 base and J by 7 bases; unmatched bases: 8. The CDR3 spans 15 residues. From germline, CDR1 is SEHNR and CDR2 FQNEAQ (reference sequence). This chain's CDR3 is CASSLELSGTGGYTF. CDR3 in DNA: TGTGCCAGCAGCTTAGAATTAAGCGGGACAGGTGGCTACACCTTC.

J is TRBJ1-1 and V is TRBV7-9; TRBD1 matches at 9 bases. The CDR3 has 15 amino acids. After removal of 0 bases from V and 4 bases from J, the junction contained 3 bases not matched to a gene. In germline, CDR1 is SEHNR, CDR2 FQNEAQ (reference sequence). CDR3 protein: CASSLAGTGSTEAFF. The CDR3 DNA reads TGTGCCAGCAGCTTAGCGGGGACAGGGAGCACTGAAGCTTTCTTT.

The chain combines TRBV20-1 with TRBJ1-2, with 7 bases fitting TRBD1. The V gene end was trimmed by 8 bases and the J gene end by 4 bases; junction bases not matched to a gene: 4. CDR1 and CDR2 from the germline V gene are DFQATT and SNEGSKA (reference sequence). This CDR3 is 11 amino acids long. The CDR3 protein is CSRGTVYGYTF. CDR3 DNA sequence: TGCAGTCGGGGGACAGTCTATGGCTACACCTTC.

The V gene is TRBV19, the J gene TRBJ2-1, with 8 positions matching TRBD1. The CDR3 runs 16 residues. CDR1 and CDR2 (germline): LNHDA, SQIVND (reference sequence). Trimming cost V 0 bases and J 1 base; bases outside gene matches: 2. The chain's CDR3 is CASSIERTGSYNEQFF. In DNA, the CDR3 is TGTGCCAGTAGTATAGAAAGGACAGGGTCCTACAATGAGCAGTTCTTC.

The genes are TRBV7-9 and TRBJ2-1; 8 bases align to TRBD2. Germline V gene lookup returns CDR1 SEHNR and CDR2 FQNEAQ (reference sequence). The CDR3 consists of 15 residues. The V gene end was trimmed by 3 bases and the J gene end by 5 bases; junction bases not matched to a gene: 6. The chain's CDR3 is CASSFRTSRDNEQFF. DNA for the CDR3: TGTGCCAGCAGCTTTCGGACTAGCAGAGACAATGAGCAGTTCTTC.

The J gene is TRBJ2-3, the V gene TRBV14; a weak D match, TRBD2 (5 bases). V lost 4 bases, J lost 6 bases, and 17 bases lay in between. Per germline, CDR1 SGHDN and CDR2 FVKESK. This CDR3 contains 15 residues. The CDR3 nucleotides are TGTGCCAGCAGCCCCTATTTAGGGTCGGGGGATACGCAGTATTTT. Translation: CASSPYLGSGDTQYF. Full variable domain (remainder filled in from reference TRBV14 and TRBJ2-3): EAGVTQFPSHSVIEKGQTVTLRCDPISGHDNLYWYRRVMGKEIKFLLHFVKESKQDESGMPNNRFLAERTGGTYSTLKVQPAELEDSGVYFCASSPYLGSGDTQYFGPGTRLTVL.